The rows below give T cell receptor beta chains drawn from one sample of a study of blood T cells in healthy people across ages. MiXCR, applied by TCRdb to the 5' RACE reads, yields one record per CDR3 protein. This sample has hundreds of thousands of distinct CDR3 sequences, with approximately 43% found just once. Sequencing used blood. The receptors were sampled from a woman aged 55-69 years in good health. Each CDR3 is given with its conserved first and last residue. Each record gives: J gene, V gene, D gene, clone size, CDR3 protein, CDR3 DNA. A D gene is named only where the DNA matches it firmly. Clone size is shown for a subset of rows, as once, few, many or a class of expanded clone.

>TRBJ2-7|TRBV7-2|TRBD2|few
CASSSLAGGGNEQYF
TGTGCCAGCAGCTCACTAGCGGGAGGGGGGAACGAGCAGTACTTC
>TRBJ2-3|TRBV12-3/TRBV12-4|-|-
CASSPGTYTDTQYF
TGTGCCAGCAGTCCTGGGACGTACACAGATACGCAGTATTTT
>TRBJ2-5|TRBV5-1|TRBD2|few
CASKTSGRAGETQYF
TGCGCCAGCAAGACTAGCGGGAGGGCCGGAGAGACCCAGTACTTC
>TRBJ1-2|TRBV15|TRBD1|-
CATSRTGEGVYGYTF
TGTGCCACCAGCCGGACAGGGGAGGGTGTCTATGGCTACACCTTC
>TRBJ2-1|TRBV7-2|-|few
CASSLVSQSSYNEQFF
TGTGCCAGCAGCTTAGTTTCGCAGAGCTCCTACAATGAGCAGTTCTTC
>TRBJ2-1|TRBV5-1|TRBD2|-
CAGSTVGLAGANEQFF
TGCGCCGGCAGCACCGTAGGACTAGCGGGAGCCAATGAGCAGTTCTTC
>TRBJ1-1|TRBV5-1|TRBD1|many
CASSPSGTANTEAFF
TGCGCCAGCAGCCCATCCGGGACAGCCAACACTGAAGCTTTCTTT
>TRBJ1-2|TRBV29-1|TRBD1|many
CSVPTGGGYTF
TGCAGCGTGCCGACAGGGGGAGGCTACACCTTC
>TRBJ2-1|TRBV7-2|-|-
CASSLWGSEGLRNEQFF
TGTGCCAGCAGCTTATGGGGGAGCGAAGGCCTCAGGAATGAGCAGTTCTTC
>TRBJ2-7|TRBV28|-|-
CASRAGNAYEQYF
TGTGCCAGCCGGGCTGGAAATGCCTACGAGCAGTACTTC
>TRBJ2-7|TRBV5-1|-|few
CASSLDPGAYEQYF
TGCGCCAGCAGCTTGGACCCAGGGGCCTACGAGCAGTACTTC
>TRBJ1-2|TRBV5-1|-|-
CASGTGTGYGHTF
TGCGCCAGCGGCACGGGGACGGGGTATGGCCACACCTTC
>TRBJ2-3|TRBV6-2/TRBV6-3|TRBD2|once
CASSGSLGGDTQYF
TGTGCCAGCAGCGGATCCCTGGGGGGGGATACGCAGTATTTT
>TRBJ2-2|TRBV11-2|-|-
CASSLVRLLNTGELFF
TGTGCCAGCAGCTTAGTCCGACTTTTGAACACCGGGGAGCTGTTTTTT
>TRBJ2-1|TRBV2|-|few
CASSREPTYNEQFF
TGTGCCAGTAGCCGGGAGCCAACCTACAATGAGCAGTTCTTC
>TRBJ1-2|TRBV13|-|-
CASSLWSQGYTF
TGTGCCAGCAGCTTATGGAGCCAGGGCTACACCTTC
>TRBJ2-1|TRBV29-1|TRBD1|many
CSVVRGNNEQFF
TGCAGCGTTGTCAGGGGGAACAATGAGCAGTTCTTC
>TRBJ2-5|TRBV7-9|-|-
CASRMGPGNNEQYF
TGTGCCAGCAGGATGGGTCCAGGCAACAATGAGCAGTACTTC
>TRBJ1-6|TRBV11-2|TRBD1|-
CASSQGQGANNNSPLHF
TGTGCCAGCAGCCAAGGACAGGGGGCCAATAATAATTCACCCCTCCACTTT
>TRBJ1-2|TRBV9|TRBD1|few
CASSVGGTANYGYTF
TGTGCCAGCAGCGTAGGGGGGACAGCTAACTATGGCTACACCTTC
>TRBJ2-7|TRBV27|-|few
CASSWKGPRYSYEQYF
TGTGCCAGCAGTTGGAAGGGACCGAGGTACTCCTACGAGCAGTACTTC
>TRBJ2-1|TRBV14|TRBD2|-
CASSSGASGRDDQFF
TGTGCCAGCAGCTCAGGGGCTAGCGGGAGAGATGATCAGTTCTTC
>TRBJ1-2|TRBV15|TRBD1|many
CATSRDWGQGAYGYTF
TGTGCCACCAGCAGAGATTGGGGACAGGGGGCGTATGGCTACACCTTC
>TRBJ1-5|TRBV6-2/TRBV6-3|-|-
CASSYNSVQPQHF
TGTGCCAGCAGTTACAATTCAGTTCAGCCCCAGCATTTT
>TRBJ2-5|TRBV4-2|TRBD2|many
CASSQETSGGQETQYF
TGTGCCAGCAGCCAAGAAACGAGCGGGGGGCAAGAGACCCAGTACTTC
>TRBJ2-2|TRBV30|-|-
CAWSGQANTGELFF
TGTGCCTGGAGTGGACAGGCCAACACCGGGGAGCTGTTTTTT
>TRBJ2-2|TRBV7-9|-|-
CASSFRANTGELFF
TGTGCCAGCAGCTTCCGAGCGAACACCGGGGAGCTGTTTTTT
>TRBJ2-3|TRBV18|-|few
CASSDSEDTQYF
TGTGCCAGCTCAGACAGTGAAGATACGCAGTATTTT
>TRBJ2-7|TRBV20-1|TRBD1|few
CRARDSPSEQYF
TGCAGGGCTAGGGACAGCCCCTCGGAGCAGTACTTC
>TRBJ2-3|TRBV3-1|-|once
CASSQESEADTQYF
TGTGCCAGCAGCCAAGAGTCAGAAGCAGATACGCAGTATTTT
>TRBJ2-5|TRBV20-1|TRBD1|-
CSASLVGQGQEAQYF
TGCAGTGCTAGTTTAGTGGGACAGGGACAAGAGGCCCAGTACTTC
>TRBJ2-1|TRBV7-9|-|-
CASSLGPILYNEQFF
TGTGCCAGCAGCTTGGGACCCATACTCTACAATGAGCAGTTCTTC
>TRBJ2-1|TRBV7-3|TRBD2|-
CASSFDRITSGRTNEQFF
TGTGCCAGCAGCTTTGACCGAATTACTAGCGGGAGGACGAATGAGCAGTTCTTC
>TRBJ2-5|TRBV20-1|-|few
CSAEGTADVTQYF
TGCAGTGCCGAAGGGACCGCTGATGTAACCCAGTACTTC
>TRBJ1-4|TRBV13|-|-
CASAQSIRYEQLFF
TGTGCCAGCGCCCAGTCTATTAGGTATGAGCAACTGTTTTTT
>TRBJ2-3|TRBV10-3|-|few
CAIAMGATDTQYF
TGTGCCATTGCAATGGGGGCCACAGATACGCAGTATTTT